These 32 T cell receptor beta chains share one sample of origin, sequenced in a study of cytomegalovirus exposure and HLA in healthy donors. PCR primers comprised 60 Vbeta and 13 Jbeta primers. Here immunoSEQ multiplex PCR was the method, and the copy in TCRdb shows in-frame clones only, minus some. The sample lists tens of thousands of clones; about 80% were seen once. Sequencing used PBMCs. The receptors originated from a male donor in good health and CMV-seronegative.

The chain employs TRBV27 and TRBJ1-1; D remains ambiguous. The CDR3 loop spans 18 amino acids. Trimming took 3 bases from V and 2 from J, leaving 22 bases between them. Germline V gene lookup returns CDR1 MNHEY and CDR2 SMNVEV (reference sequence). Written as DNA, the CDR3 is TGTGCCAGCAGTTTCCACCCGGCGGGGAGCCGATACAACACTGAAGCTTTCTTT. Encoded protein: CASSFHPAGSRYNTEAFF.

The chain carries TRBV28 and TRBJ1-5; D gene ambiguous. The length of the CDR3 is 14 residues. Trimming stripped 3 bases from V and 1 base from J, with 7 bases between. The germline V gene has CDR1 MDHEN and CDR2 SYDVKM. As DNA, the CDR3 is TGTGCCAGCAGTTTGCTGCAGAGCAATCAGCCCCAGCATTTT. Translated: CASSLLQSNQPQHF.

A single count supports this clone. The chain employs TRBV5-6 and TRBJ2-1; 9 bases are shared with TRBD2. This CDR3 has 13 amino acids. Germline loops: CDR1 SGHDT, CDR2 YYEEEE. V lost 4 bases to trimming and J lost 8 bases; unmatched junction nucleotides: 4. Here the CDR3 reads CASSPGLADEQFF. As DNA, the CDR3 is TGTGCCAGCAGCCCGGGACTAGCCGATGAGCAGTTCTTC.

This chain joins TRBV27 and TRBJ2-5, with D possibly matching TRBD2 (6 bases). The CDR3 runs 15 residues. The V gene lost 3 bases and the J gene lost 5 bases, with 16 bases spanning the gap. The V gene's germline CDR1 is MNHEY and CDR2 SMNVEV (reference sequence). The DNA of the CDR3 is TGTGCCAGCAGTTTCCAACGACTCCGGGGGGAGACCCAGTACTTC. Amino acids: CASSFQRLRGETQYF.

V gene TRBV6-5 combines with J gene TRBJ2-7; TRBD2 matches 9 bases. The CDR3 is 15 residues long. Germline V CDR1 and CDR2: MNHEY, SVGAGI. V lost 2 bases, J lost 3 bases, and 5 bases stayed unmatched. The CDR3 sequence is CASSYAGLANYEQYF. In nucleotides, the CDR3 is TGTGCCAGCAGTTACGCGGGACTAGCCAACTACGAGCAGTACTTC.

The sample holds a few counts of this clone. This chain connects TRBV27 to TRBJ1-2; 8 bases align to TRBD1. With V trimmed by 2 bases and J by 4 bases, 9 bases remained unmatched. CDR3 length: 16 amino acids. Germline CDR1 MNHEY, CDR2 SMNVEV (reference sequence). CDR3 bases: TGTGCCAGCAGTTTAAGGACAGGGCACTTCTCCTATGGCTACACCTTC. This gives the protein CASSLRTGHFSYGYTF.

This chain connects TRBV19 to TRBJ2-7, with 7 nucleotides matching TRBD1. This CDR3 is 14 amino acids long. V lost 6 bases to trimming and J lost 2 bases; unmatched junction nucleotides: 7. Looked up from germline, CDR1 is LNHDA and CDR2 is SQIVND (reference sequence). The CDR3, as DNA: TGTGCCAGTAGGACTACAGGGGCGACCTACGAGCAGTACTTC. This translates into CASRTTGATYEQYF.

The CDR3 DNA reads TGTGCCAGCAGTGAGACTAGCGGGGGGGCCGGGACGCAGTATTTT. Translation gives CASSETSGGAGTQYF. This sequence joins TRBV27 and TRBJ2-3, with 14 bases identical to TRBD2. The J segment lost 9 bases and the V segment lost 5 bases, leaving 7 bases of the junction unmatched. The CDR3 covers 15 residues. Per the germline V gene, CDR1 is MNHEY and CDR2 is SMNVEV (reference sequence).

V and J are TRBV28 and TRBJ1-5; TRBD1 might be the D (6 bases). CDR3 length equals 16 residues. Deletions cut 6 bases from V and 4 bases from J, with 19 bases between. Germline lookup yields CDR1 MDHEN and CDR2 SYDVKM. The chain's CDR3 is CASSPTGMGENQPQHF. CDR3 DNA: TGTGCCAGCAGCCCGACAGGAATGGGAGAGAATCAGCCCCAGCATTTT.

V usage is TRBV29-1 and J usage is TRBJ1-1, with D perhaps TRBD1 (6 bases). This CDR3 spans 13 amino acids. Trimming pared 8 bases from V and 0 bases from J, leaving 13 bases between. In germline, CDR1 is SQVTM, CDR2 ANQGSEA. The CDR3 DNA reads as TGCAGCACCGAGGGACACTTGAACACTGAAGCTTTCTTT. This gives the protein CSTEGHLNTEAFF.

This clone came up once. The chain uses TRBV2 and TRBJ2-1; D might be TRBD2 (6 bases). Germline V gene data show CDR1 as SNHLY and CDR2 as FYNNEI. The CDR3 length is 14 residues. V gave up 2 bases and J gave up 6 bases, with 11 bases separating them. The CDR3 DNA reads TGTGCCAGCAGTGAAAGACTAGTGGCCAATGAGCAGTTCTTC. It translates to CASSERLVANEQFF. The whole variable domain, remainder taken from reference TRBV2 and TRBJ2-1, is EPEVTQTPSHQVTQMGQEVILRCVPISNHLYFYWYRQILGQKVEFLVSFYNNEISEKSEIFDDQFSVERPDGSNFTLKIRSTKLEDSAMYFCASSERLVANEQFFGPGTRLTVL.

This clone has more than one count but fewer than ten. The chain uses TRBV4-1 and TRBJ2-3, with 7 bases that match TRBD1. CDR3 length equals 20 residues. The V segment lost 3 bases and the J segment 4 bases; nucleotides outside the gene matches: 22. Germline lookup yields CDR1 MGHRA and CDR2 YSYEKL. The CDR3 spells CASSHANITGDRAPPDTQYF. CDR3 sequence (DNA): TGCGCCAGCAGCCACGCGAATATTACCGGCGACAGGGCGCCCCCAGATACGCAGTATTTT.

The chain combines TRBV2 with TRBJ2-5; D perhaps matches TRBD1 (5 bases). V was shortened by 4 bases and J by 1 base, with 10 bases between the two germline ends. There are 14 residues in the CDR3. Germline-derived CDR1 and CDR2 are SNHLY and FYNNEI. The CDR3 DNA follows: TGTGCCAGCAGTGGCCTGACAGTCCAAGAGACCCAGTACTTC. Residues: CASSGLTVQETQYF.

This clone was observed a handful of times. The chain has TRBV19 and TRBJ2-6; D may be TRBD1 (6 bases). The germline CDR1 and CDR2 sequences are LNHDA and SQIVND (reference sequence). Trimming took off 7 bases at V and 0 bases at J, with 13 bases between the two ends. This CDR3 is 16 amino acids long. CDR3 protein: CASTIGQTSGANVLTF. The CDR3 nucleotides are TGTGCCAGTACCATAGGACAGACCTCTGGGGCCAACGTCCTGACTTTC.

V and J are TRBV11-2 and TRBJ1-2; TRBD1 is a possible D gene (6 bases). V lost 3 bases to trimming and J lost 4 bases, with 18 bases between them. The CDR3 runs 16 residues. Germline assignment: CDR1 SGHAT and CDR2 FQNNGV. The CDR3 reads CASSFPGQLSPYGYTF. The CDR3 nucleotides read TGTGCCAGCAGCTTTCCCGGACAGTTATCTCCCTATGGCTACACCTTC.

The chain uses TRBV28 and TRBJ2-2; 9 bases match TRBD2. This CDR3 comprises 14 residues. Germline V CDR1 and CDR2: MDHEN, SYDVKM. The junction had 4 bases not matched to a gene; V was cut back by 7 bases and J by 4 bases. The CDR3 spells CASTEAGGTGELFF. The CDR3 DNA reads as TGTGCCAGCACGGAAGCGGGAGGCACCGGGGAGCTGTTTTTT.

The rearrangement uses TRBV5-6 and TRBJ2-5; 9 bases align to TRBD1. Germline V gene lookup returns CDR1 SGHDT and CDR2 YYEEEE. The CDR3 covers 14 residues. V lost 4 bases, J lost 5 bases, and 6 bases stayed unmatched. CDR3 bases: TGTGCCAGCAGCCAGACAGGGGGGCACGAGACCCAGTACTTC. This sequence encodes CASSQTGGHETQYF.

J is TRBJ2-7 and V is TRBV5-1; 7 bases fit TRBD2. V lost 0 bases to trimming and J lost 8 bases; unmatched junction nucleotides: 11. Germline V CDR1 and CDR2: SGHRS, YFSETQ. The CDR3 is made up of 15 amino acids. The CDR3 DNA is TGCGCCAGCAGCTTGGTGACCGGGGGAGGGTCCAAGCAGTACTTC. It is translated as CASSLVTGGGSKQYF.

This clone was seen just once. The V call is TRBV18, the J call TRBJ2-7, with D possibly TRBD1 on 6 matching bases. V lost 0 bases and J lost 7, with 13 bases in between. The CDR3 consists of 14 residues. CDR1 is KGHSH, CDR2 LQKENI, per germline. The CDR3 DNA sequence: TGTGCCAGCTCACCACCTTCCAGGGGTAGGGAGCAGTACTTC. The encoded protein is CASSPPSRGREQYF.

The chain couples TRBV27 to TRBJ2-1; weak D call: TRBD1 (6 bases). The CDR3 sequence is 16 residues long. V was trimmed by 5 bases and J by 1 base, leaving 15 bases between them. Germline V gene lookup returns CDR1 MNHEY and CDR2 SMNVEV (reference sequence). In DNA form, the CDR3 reads TGTGCCAGCAGTGTCGGAGCCGGGACATCCTACAATGAGCAGTTCTTC. Its translation: CASSVGAGTSYNEQFF.

The CDR3 reads CAWRDPRGRGNEQYF. The CDR3 DNA follows: TGTGCCTGGAGGGACCCCCGGGGACGGGGGAACGAGCAGTACTTC. The chain links TRBV30 to TRBJ2-7; maybe TRBD2 (6 bases). Trimming left V 3 bases short and J 5 bases short, with 20 bases between. Germline V gene lookup returns CDR1 GTSNPN and CDR2 SVGIG (reference sequence). This CDR3 region has 15 residues.

Only a few counts were recorded for this clone. The rearrangement links TRBV28 to TRBJ2-1; possible D gene TRBD1, 6 bases. The germline V gene has CDR1 MDHEN and CDR2 SYDVKM. The CDR3 contains 14 residues. The ends were cut back, 3 bases at V and 7 bases at J, with 13 bases in the middle. Here the CDR3 DNA reads TGTGCCAGCAGTTTCAGGGGCCAGGGGAATGAGCAGTTCTTC. Encoded protein: CASSFRGQGNEQFF.

V gene TRBV28 combines with J gene TRBJ2-1; no firm D call. Trimming took 1 base from V and 13 from J, leaving 5 bases between them. The CDR3 is 10 residues long. Germline V lookup: CDR1 MDHEN, CDR2 SYDVKM. As DNA, the CDR3 is TGTGCCAGCAGTTTATCCCCACAGTTCTTC. This codes for CASSLSPQFF. The full variable domain, with the rest looked up from reference TRBV28 and TRBJ2-1, is DVKVTQSSRYLVKRTGEKVFLECVQDMDHENMFWYRQDPGLGLRLIYFSYDVKMKEKGDIPEGYSVSREKKERFSLILESASTNQTSMYLCASSLSPQFFGPGTRLTVL.

To note about this clone: One end of the junction does not line up with germline, which may come from a read error. The V call is TRBV5-1, the J call TRBJ2-7, with D possibly TRBD1 on 5 matching bases. CDR3 length equals 11 residues. The germline V gene has CDR1 SGHRS and CDR2 YFSETQ. The CDR3 DNA is TGCGCCAGCAGCTTGGATTCATACAGGTTCTTC. This gives the protein CASSLDSYRFF.

The chain uses TRBV27 and TRBJ2-1; tentative D call: TRBD2 (7 bases). The CDR3 totals 18 residues. Trimming took 3 bases from V and 4 from J, leaving 22 bases between them. Germline V gives CDR1 MNHEY, CDR2 SMNVEV (reference sequence). The DNA for the CDR3 is TGTGCCAGCAGTTTGGGTAGCAGGAAGGGGGGGGAATACAATGAGCAGTTCTTC. Encoded protein: CASSLGSRKGGEYNEQFF.

The chain has TRBV28 and TRBJ2-1; 7 bases fit TRBD2. The V and J ends lost 3 bases and 4 bases, in that order; junction bases with no gene match: 6. In germline, CDR1 is MDHEN, CDR2 SYDVKM. The CDR3 length is 15 residues. The DNA of the CDR3 is TGTGCCAGCAGTTTTTGGGCTAGCGGATACAATGAGCAGTTCTTC. Its translation: CASSFWASGYNEQFF.

This clone was counted between two and nine times. V gene TRBV7-9 combines with J gene TRBJ2-7, with unresolved D. Trimming left V 1 base short and J 2 bases short, with 9 bases between. CDR3 length equals 14 residues. Looked up from germline, CDR1 is SEHNR and CDR2 is FQNEAQ (reference sequence). CDR3 loop: CASSLGAAAYEQYF. As DNA, the CDR3 is TGTGCCAGCAGCTTAGGGGCCGCAGCCTACGAGCAGTACTTC.

V usage is TRBV6-5 and J usage is TRBJ2-2; 10 bases match TRBD2. This CDR3 comprises 15 residues. After removal of 6 bases from V and 5 bases from J, the junction contained 6 bases not matched to a gene. Germline assignment: CDR1 MNHEY and CDR2 SVGAGI. As DNA, the CDR3 is TGTGCCAGCAGATCTAGCGGGAGAGATACCGGGGAGCTGTTTTTT. This gives the protein CASRSSGRDTGELFF.

This clone came up once. V gene TRBV5-6 combines with J gene TRBJ1-2, with 7 positions matching TRBD1. CDR3 length: 17 residues. The V gene's germline CDR1 is SGHDT and CDR2 YYEEEE. Germline trimming cut 0 bases from V and 4 bases from J; bases unmatched to any gene: 12. CDR3 coding DNA: TGTGCCAGCAGCTTGGGAGGGACAGCCACCAGTAGCTATGGCTACACCTTC. Residues: CASSLGGTATSSYGYTF. The variable domain in full, completed from reference TRBV5-6 and TRBJ1-2, reads DAGVTQSPTHLIKTRGQQVTLRCSPKSGHDTVSWYQQALGQGPQFIFQYYEEEERQRGNFPDRFSGHQFPNYSSELNVNALLLGDSALYLCASSLGGTATSSYGYTFGSGTRLTVV.

V usage is TRBV6-5 and J usage is TRBJ2-2; weak D call: TRBD2 (7 bases). Germline CDR1 is MNHEY and CDR2 is SVGAGI. This CDR3 is built from 15 residues. V was shortened by 6 bases and J by 3 bases, with 14 bases between the two germline ends. The CDR3 is CASRWEGVDTGELFF. Written as DNA, the CDR3 is TGTGCCAGCAGATGGGAGGGGGTAGACACCGGGGAGCTGTTTTTT.

This CDR3 is CASSLQGTQPQHF. The CDR3 coding sequence is TGTGCCAGCAGCTTGCAGGGTACTCAGCCCCAGCATTTT. The chain is built from TRBV7-9 and TRBJ1-5; possibly TRBD1 for D (5 bases). CDR1 is SEHNR and CDR2 is FQNEAQ in the germline V gene (reference sequence). Trimming left V 3 bases short and J 6 bases short, with 9 bases between. The CDR3 totals 13 residues.

V usage is TRBV4-1 and J usage is TRBJ1-2; no definite D call. The V and J ends lost 1 base and 3 bases respectively, with 9 bases between them. This CDR3 region has 14 residues. Germline CDR1 is MGHRA and CDR2 is YSYEKL. CDR3 sequence: CASSQGQVDYGYTF. DNA for the CDR3: TGCGCCAGCAGCCAAGGTCAGGTGGACTATGGCTACACCTTC.